This TCR beta chain was identified in a study of T-cell reconstitution after alpha-beta-depleted transplantation in children. Study outcomes and limitations: It was surviving recipient T cells and thymic progenitors that gave some patients high TCRbeta diversity at day 60. At the one-year point after transplant, T-cell counts and TCRbeta diversity were found to come mostly from T cells that had been newly produced. About two months after transplant, alpha-beta T cells reportedly came from several hundred expanded graft clones.

The authors prepared the TCRbeta library with unique molecular identifiers. TCRdb used MiXCR to reprocess the PCR reads, holding one entry per CDR3 protein. The sample contains hundreds of thousands of distinct CDR3 sequences, roughly 13% of which appear only once. Comments on this clonotype: Its antigen is currently unknown.

This CDR3 is built from 16 residues. CDR1 is MDHEN and CDR2 is SYDVKM in the germline V gene. V was pared by 5 bases and J by 4 bases, with 8 bases of the junction left unmatched. Material: PBMCs, mostly from graft donor cells, obtained 360 days after TCRalphabeta/CD19-depleted stem cell transplant. The source is a male patient younger than 18 who had a stem cell transplant for acute myeloid leukemia, so the T cells may come from the graft donor. This chain links TRBV28 with TRBJ2-1, with TRBD2 matching over 10 bases. The CDR3 DNA reads TGTGCCAGCAGTCGTAGCGGGAGGAGGGATTACAATGAGCAGTTCTTC. Translation gives CASSRSGRRDYNEQFF.